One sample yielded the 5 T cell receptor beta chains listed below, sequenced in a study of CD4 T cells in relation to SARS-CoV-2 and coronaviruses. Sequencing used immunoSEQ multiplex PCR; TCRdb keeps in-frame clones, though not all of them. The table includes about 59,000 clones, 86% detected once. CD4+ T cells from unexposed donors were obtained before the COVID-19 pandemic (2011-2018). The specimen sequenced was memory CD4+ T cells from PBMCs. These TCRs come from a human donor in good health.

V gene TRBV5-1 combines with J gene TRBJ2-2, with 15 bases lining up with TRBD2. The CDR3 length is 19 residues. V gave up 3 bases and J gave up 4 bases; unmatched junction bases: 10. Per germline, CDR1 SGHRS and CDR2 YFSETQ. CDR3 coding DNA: TGCGCCAGCAGCTCTGCCGGGACTAGCGGGAGGTTAGCCACCGGGGAGCTGTTTTTT. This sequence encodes CASSSAGTSGRLATGELFF.

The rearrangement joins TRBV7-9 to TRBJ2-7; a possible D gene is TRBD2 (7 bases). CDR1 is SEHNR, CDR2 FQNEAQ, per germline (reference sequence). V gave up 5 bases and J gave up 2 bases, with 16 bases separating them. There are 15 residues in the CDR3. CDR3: CASSLRGGRPYEQYF. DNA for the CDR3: TGTGCCAGCAGCCTAAGGGGGGGGCGCCCCTACGAGCAGTACTTC.

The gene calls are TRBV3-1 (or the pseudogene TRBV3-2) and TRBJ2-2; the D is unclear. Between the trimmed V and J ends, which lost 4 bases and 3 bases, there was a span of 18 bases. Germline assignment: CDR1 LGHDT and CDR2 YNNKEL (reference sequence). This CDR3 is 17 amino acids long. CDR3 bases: TGTGCCAGCAGCCGATATAGCTCTAGGTCGGACACCGGGGAGCTGTTTTTT. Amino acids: CASSRYSSRSDTGELFF.

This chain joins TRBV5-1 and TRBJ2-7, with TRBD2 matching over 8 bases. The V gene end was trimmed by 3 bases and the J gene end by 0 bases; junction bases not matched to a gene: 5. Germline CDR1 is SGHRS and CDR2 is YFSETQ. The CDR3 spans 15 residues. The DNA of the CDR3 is TGCGCCAGCAGCTCCGGGACTAGTCCCTCCTACGAGCAGTACTTC. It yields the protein CASSSGTSPSYEQYF.

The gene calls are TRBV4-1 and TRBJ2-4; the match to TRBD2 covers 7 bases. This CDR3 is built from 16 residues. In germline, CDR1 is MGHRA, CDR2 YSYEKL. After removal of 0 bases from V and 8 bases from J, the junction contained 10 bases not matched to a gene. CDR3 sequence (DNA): TGCGCCAGCAGCCAAGAGGGCGGGACGGGGGGAGACATTCAGTACTTC. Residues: CASSQEGGTGGDIQYF.